The rows below give T cell receptor beta chains drawn from one sample of a study of CD8 T cells in ankylosing spondylitis. Each CDR3 protein is one row after TCRdb ran MiXCR on the 5' RACE reads. Among over 600,000 distinct CDR3 sequences, around 20% were seen once, and the ten largest hold around 20%. The sequencing input was blood, either unsorted or a sorted T cell fraction (not recorded which). Receptor source: a male donor with ankylosing spondylitis. Both conserved end residues are part of each CDR3. A D gene is named only where the DNA matches it firmly. The size field is filled for only some rows; it gives once, few, many or a size class.

d_call j_call clone_size v_call cdr3_aa cdr3_nt
NA TRBJ2-7 many TRBV25-1 CASSDSHRVYEQYF TGTGCCAGCAGTGATTCCCACAGGGTTTACGAGCAGTACTTC
TRBD2 TRBJ2-3 few TRBV11-3 CASSPGLAGAFKDTQYF TGTGCCAGCAGCCCGGGACTAGCGGGAGCTTTTAAGGATACGCAGTATTTT
NA TRBJ1-5 NA TRBV12-3/TRBV12-4 CASSVHNNQPQHF TGTGCCAGCAGTGTACATAACAATCAGCCCCAGCATTTT
NA TRBJ1-2 few TRBV3-1 CASSQEGGNYGYTF TGTGCCAGCAGCCAAGAGGGGGGCAACTATGGCTACACCTTC
NA TRBJ1-5 few TRBV20-1 CSASGQVYQPQHF TGCAGTGCTAGCGGGCAGGTGTATCAGCCCCAGCATTTT
NA TRBJ1-1 NA TRBV5-6 CASSFGPPNTEAFF TGTGCCAGCAGCTTCGGGCCACCGAACACTGAAGCTTTCTTT
TRBD1 TRBJ2-7 once TRBV20-1 CSAREGTGAYEQYF TGCAGTGCTAGAGAGGGGACAGGGGCCTACGAGCAGTACTTC
NA TRBJ2-1 NA TRBV7-8 CASSPWGSYSNEQFF TGTGCCAGCAGCCCCTGGGGGTCCTATAGCAATGAGCAGTTCTTC
NA TRBJ2-1 NA TRBV2 CASSSAPGIF TGTGCCAGCAGTAGCGCCCCGGGGATCTTC
NA TRBJ2-3 NA TRBV7-9 CASSPDNRVRGDTQYF TGTGCCAGCAGCCCGGACAACAGGGTTAGAGGAGATACGCAGTATTTT
TRBD2 TRBJ2-3 many TRBV7-3 CASSATSGGADTQYF TGTGCCAGCAGCGCTACTAGCGGGGGGGCAGATACGCAGTATTTT
NA TRBJ2-5 NA TRBV5-1 CASSLGTGAEETQYF TGCGCCAGCAGCTTGGGGACGGGGGCTGAAGAGACCCAGTACTTC
TRBD1 TRBJ2-6 few TRBV11-2 CASSLVLLGQDTYSGANVLTF TGTGCCAGCAGCTTAGTATTGTTGGGACAGGACACGTACTCTGGGGCCAACGTCCTGACTTTC
NA TRBJ2-3 few TRBV28 CASRSAAPQGTQYF TGTGCCAGCAGGTCCGCCGCCCCACAGGGTACGCAGTATTTT
NA TRBJ2-3 few TRBV5-1 CASSWYKYTDTQYF TGCGCCAGCAGCTGGTACAAATACACAGATACGCAGTATTTT
NA TRBJ1-1 NA TRBV12-3/TRBV12-4 CASRPTGYTEAFF TGTGCCAGCAGGCCTACAGGGTACACTGAAGCTTTCTTT
NA TRBJ2-5 many TRBV7-2 CASSLEGGRNQFETQYF TGTGCCAGCAGCTTAGAGGGGGGCAGAAACCAATTTGAGACCCAGTACTTC
NA TRBJ1-3 NA TRBV3-1 CASSQVKGTGNTIYF TGTGCCAGCAGCCAAGTTAAGGGAACAGGAAACACCATATATTTT
TRBD1 TRBJ2-1 NA TRBV9 CASSVKGTGGLSGYNEQFF TGTGCCAGCAGCGTAAAAGGGACAGGGGGCTTGTCGGGGTACAATGAGCAGTTCTTC
NA TRBJ1-1 NA TRBV11-2 CASSFNREWTRKDTEAFF TGTGCCAGCAGCTTTAACAGGGAATGGACCAGGAAGGACACTGAAGCTTTCTTT
TRBD2 TRBJ2-3 many TRBV10-3 CAISEGREADTQYF TGTGCCATCAGTGAGGGGAGGGAGGCAGATACGCAGTATTTT
NA TRBJ2-7 NA TRBV7-9 CASSSVQDEQYF TGTGCCAGCAGCTCCGTACAGGACGAGCAGTACTTC
NA TRBJ2-3 NA TRBV11-2 CASSLETSTDTQYF TGTGCCAGCAGCCTAGAAACGAGCACAGATACGCAGTATTTT
NA TRBJ1-1 few TRBV6-1 CASRGGGDSTEAFF TGTGCCAGCAGGGGGGGAGGAGATTCCACTGAAGCTTTCTTT
NA TRBJ2-3 NA TRBV12-3/TRBV12-4 CASQRGGRDTQYF TGTGCCAGCCAGAGAGGGGGGAGGGATACGCAGTATTTT
NA TRBJ2-5 NA TRBV24-1 CATSDNPAAGSGRGQYF TGTGCCACCAGTGATAATCCAGCGGCGGGGTCTGGTAGGGGCCAGTACTTC
NA TRBJ1-1 many TRBV28 CASSLNSNTEAFF TGTGCCAGCAGTTTGAACAGTAACACTGAAGCTTTCTTT
NA TRBJ2-1 few TRBV28 CASSFTPRQSLTLGNEQFF TGTGCCAGCAGTTTCACCCCTCGGCAGTCCTTGACCCTAGGCAATGAGCAGTTCTTC
TRBD2 TRBJ2-1 few TRBV12-3/TRBV12-4 CASSLRTSGKEWVNEQFF TGTGCCAGCAGTCTCAGGACTAGCGGGAAGGAGTGGGTAAATGAGCAGTTCTTC
NA TRBJ1-4 NA TRBV18 CASSQGVAEKLFF TGTGCCAGCTCACAGGGGGTCGCTGAAAAACTGTTTTTT
NA TRBJ2-3 few TRBV7-3 CASSVRDGSTDTQYF TGTGCCAGCAGCGTAAGGGACGGCAGCACAGATACGCAGTATTTT
NA TRBJ1-2 NA TRBV6-5 CASSYAREGYGYTF TGTGCCAGCAGTTACGCCAGGGAGGGCTATGGCTACACCTTC
TRBD1 TRBJ1-1 few TRBV18 CASSLVRQGAAFTEAFF TGTGCCAGCTCTCTCGTCCGACAGGGGGCTGCTTTCACTGAAGCTTTCTTT
NA TRBJ2-7 NA TRBV28 CASSNPSGEQYF TGTGCCAGCAGTAACCCATCCGGCGAGCAGTACTTC
TRBD2 TRBJ2-3 many TRBV20-1 CSASPLGGGWLAGGSGNTDTQYF TGCAGTGCTAGCCCCCTCGGGGGAGGGTGGCTAGCGGGAGGATCTGGGAACACAGATACGCAGTATTTT
NA TRBJ1-5 NA TRBV20-1 CSATPGATNQPQHF TGCAGTGCAACCCCAGGGGCGACCAATCAGCCCCAGCATTTT
NA TRBJ2-3 few TRBV4-1 CASSPFLGADTQYF TGCGCCAGCAGCCCCTTTCTGGGGGCAGATACGCAGTATTTT
TRBD2 TRBJ2-1 few TRBV7-8 CASSSIRGGRNEQFF TGTGCCAGCAGCTCGATTCGCGGGGGTAGGAATGAGCAGTTCTTC
TRBD2 TRBJ2-1 few TRBV10-3 CAISESIAGGLDEQFF TGTGCCATCAGTGAGTCTATAGCGGGGGGGCTGGACGAGCAGTTCTTC
TRBD1 TRBJ1-5 few TRBV6-1 CASSERSGGNQPQHF TGTGCCAGCAGTGAAAGGTCAGGGGGTAATCAGCCCCAGCATTTT
NA TRBJ1-1 NA TRBV12-3/TRBV12-4 CASSDILSTEAFF TGTGCCAGCAGTGATATATTGTCGACTGAAGCTTTCTTT
NA TRBJ2-7 NA TRBV20-1 CSALGATTYEQYF TGCAGTGCTCTCGGGGCAACCACCTACGAGCAGTACTTC
TRBD2 TRBJ2-1 NA TRBV9 CASSPGTIPNEQFF TGTGCCAGCAGCCCCGGGACTATTCCCAATGAGCAGTTCTTC
TRBD1 TRBJ2-1 many TRBV7-3 CASSLNRGRRDEQFF TGTGCCAGCAGCTTAAACAGGGGGCGGCGGGATGAGCAGTTCTTC
NA TRBJ1-6 few TRBV12-3/TRBV12-4 CASSQGAKGSPLHF TGTGCCAGCAGTCAAGGGGCCAAGGGTTCACCCCTCCACTTT
TRBD2 TRBJ2-3 few TRBV27 CASSLYPLVAGVATDTQYF TGTGCCAGCAGTCTATACCCCCTGGTAGCGGGAGTAGCCACAGATACGCAGTATTTT
NA TRBJ2-5 NA TRBV2 CASRNQRGHIETQYF TGTGCCAGCAGAAACCAACGGGGTCATATTGAGACCCAGTACTTC
NA TRBJ2-7 many TRBV27 CASSLSSLPYEQYF TGTGCCAGCAGTTTATCGAGCCTCCCCTACGAGCAGTACTTC
TRBD1 TRBJ1-1 NA TRBV27 CASGQGGGQSFF TGTGCCAGTGGACAGGGAGGCGGTCAGTCTTTCTTT
NA TRBJ1-1 NA TRBV10-3 CAISEGQDTEAFF TGTGCCATCAGTGAAGGGCAGGACACTGAAGCTTTCTTT
TRBD1 TRBJ2-5 NA TRBV4-2 CASSQNKQGKGETQYF TGTGCCAGCAGCCAAAACAAACAGGGGAAGGGGGAGACCCAGTACTTC
NA TRBJ2-7 few TRBV7-9 CASSLIPFNGVSYEQYF TGTGCCAGCAGCTTAATCCCCTTTAACGGCGTCTCCTACGAGCAGTACTTC
NA TRBJ1-1 few TRBV25-1 CASSVSGQGTEAFF TGTGCCAGCAGTGTCTCCGGGCAGGGCACTGAAGCTTTCTTT